A single sample gave rise to the 22 T cell receptor beta chains below, sequenced in a study of technical replicates of blood from a few donors. The assay was immunoSEQ multiplex PCR, and TCRdb's table has in-frame clones only and misses some. The profile shows approximately 75,000 clones, approximately 96% of them singletons. The sequenced material came from T cells isolated from PBMCs. All receptors derive from a human donor in good health.

The V and J genes are TRBV6-5 and TRBJ1-1, with 11 bases aligning to TRBD1. Germline trimming cut 2 bases from V and 8 bases from J; bases unmatched to any gene: 10. Germline V gene data show CDR1 as MNHEY and CDR2 as SVGAGI. This CDR3 region has 16 residues. CDR3 bases: TGTGCCAGCAGTTACGGGCTCCGGGGACAGGGGGGAGAAGCTTTCTTT. Protein product: CASSYGLRGQGGEAFF.

The chain is built from TRBV9 and TRBJ2-5; 8 bases match TRBD2. The CDR3 runs to 16 residues. CDR1 is SGDLS, CDR2 YYNGEE, per germline. V lost 3 bases, J lost 4 bases, and 11 bases stayed unmatched. As DNA, the CDR3 is TGTGCCAGCAGCGACCCCCCAGGCAGCGGGGGAGAGACCCAGTACTTC. This codes for CASSDPPGSGGETQYF.

The V gene is TRBV5-4, the J gene TRBJ2-3; D is unclear. The CDR3 contains 14 residues. Germline V CDR1 and CDR2: SGHNT, YYREEE (reference sequence). Between the trimmed V and J ends, which lost 4 bases and 0 bases, there was a span of 9 bases. The CDR3 coding sequence is TGTGCCAGCAGCATACAGTCAAGCACAGATACGCAGTATTTT. Protein sequence: CASSIQSSTDTQYF. Full variable domain (remainder filled in from reference TRBV5-4 and TRBJ2-3): ETGVTQSPTHLIKTRGQQVTLRCSSQSGHNTVSWYQQALGQGPQFIFQYYREEENGRGNFPPRFSGLQFPNYSSELNVNALELDDSALYLCASSIQSSTDTQYFGPGTRLTVL.

CDR3 in DNA: TGTGCCAGCAGTCGTGGACAGGGAGGGTTGGCTGAAGCTTTCTTT. This translates into CASSRGQGGLAEAFF. The rearrangement uses TRBV6-5 and TRBJ1-1, with 8 bases lining up with TRBD1. Germline-derived CDR1 and CDR2 are MNHEY and SVGAGI. CDR3 size: 15 residues. The J segment lost 6 bases and the V segment lost 5 bases, leaving 11 bases of the junction unmatched.

The sample holds one count of this clone. The J gene is TRBJ1-4, the V gene TRBV2, with 8 bases fitting TRBD1. This CDR3 contains 14 residues. Germline loops: CDR1 SNHLY, CDR2 FYNNEI. V was pared by 6 bases and J by 8 bases, with 8 bases of the junction left unmatched. CDR3 in DNA: TGTGCCAGCAGGGGAGGACAGGGAGGGGAAAAACTGTTTTTT. It specifies CASRGGQGGEKLFF.

CDR3: CSVERRELDEQFF. CDR3 sequence (DNA): TGCAGCGTTGAAAGGCGGGAACTTGATGAGCAGTTCTTC. V usage is TRBV29-1 and J usage is TRBJ2-1; tentatively, D is TRBD2 (6 bases). Trimming left V 2 bases short and J 8 bases short, with 13 bases between. The germline V gene has CDR1 SQVTM and CDR2 ANQGSEA. The CDR3 sequence is 13 residues long.

The chain is built from TRBV9 and TRBJ1-2; 8 bases are a match to TRBD1. CDR1 is SGDLS, CDR2 YYNGEE, per germline. CDR3 length equals 15 residues. J gave up 8 bases and V 3 bases, and 12 bases lay outside the gene matches. This chain's CDR3 is CASSDETGAHWGYTF. The CDR3 DNA is TGTGCCAGCAGCGACGAGACAGGGGCGCATTGGGGCTACACCTTC.

The gene calls are TRBV27 and TRBJ1-5; no definite D call. V was cut by 2 bases and J by 0 bases, with 8 bases left in between. This CDR3 spans 15 amino acids. Per the germline V gene, CDR1 is MNHEY and CDR2 is SMNVEV (reference sequence). The CDR3 sequence: CASSLMAGSNQPQHF. The CDR3 bases are TGTGCCAGCAGTTTAATGGCGGGTAGCAATCAGCCCCAGCATTTT.

The J gene is TRBJ1-1, the V gene TRBV2; D is unclear. Germline lookup yields CDR1 SNHLY and CDR2 FYNNEI. V gave up 5 bases and J gave up 0 bases, with 22 bases separating them. The CDR3 extends over 18 amino acids. For the CDR3, the DNA is TGTGCCAGCAGTATACGGGAGCCCTCCAGCGAGGTGAACACTGAAGCTTTCTTT. Protein: CASSIREPSSEVNTEAFF.

The chain employs TRBV19 and TRBJ1-2, with 9 bases identical to TRBD1. After removal of 6 bases from V and 0 bases from J, the junction contained 8 bases not matched to a gene. CDR1 is LNHDA, CDR2 SQIVND, per germline (reference sequence). The CDR3 extends over 16 amino acids. DNA for the CDR3: TGTGCCAGTAGCCAATGGGGGGACAGGGCTAACTATGGCTACACCTTC. Translation gives CASSQWGDRANYGYTF.

This clone is a singleton in its sample. The chain is built from TRBV7-9 and TRBJ1-5; a possible D gene is TRBD1 (6 bases). The V end lost 5 bases, the J end lost 0 bases, and 14 bases lay between the germline ends. This CDR3 spans 16 amino acids. CDR1 SEHNR and CDR2 FQNEAQ come from the germline V gene (reference sequence). The CDR3 nucleotides read TGTGCCAGCAGCATCACAGGGACCTTTAGCAATCAGCCCCAGCATTTT. Translated, it gives CASSITGTFSNQPQHF.

V gene TRBV15 combines with J gene TRBJ1-3, with TRBD1 as a possible D gene (6 bases). Per the germline V gene, CDR1 is LNHNV and CDR2 is YYDKDF (reference sequence). V lost 4 bases, J lost 2 bases, and 12 bases lay in between. The CDR3 is 15 amino acids. CDR3 residues: CATSTQGSAGNTIYF. CDR3 DNA: TGTGCCACCAGCACTCAGGGGTCGGCTGGAAACACCATATATTTT.

This chain joins TRBV10-3 and TRBJ1-2, with 8 bases that match TRBD1. The germline V gene has CDR1 ENHRY and CDR2 SYGVKD. The CDR3 sequence is 14 residues long. V gave up 9 bases and J gave up 5 bases; unmatched junction bases: 11. The CDR3 coding sequence is TGTGCCATTAGATCCGGGACAGGCACTTATGGCTACACCTTC. As protein: CAIRSGTGTYGYTF.

This chain links TRBV7-3 with TRBJ2-1; 15 nucleotides line up with TRBD2. CDR3 length equals 20 residues. V dropped 3 bases and J dropped 2; count of bases not matched to a gene: 11. Germline lookup yields CDR1 SGHTA and CDR2 FQGTGA. The CDR3 region is CASSFAGTSGRRSTYNEQFF. CDR3 bases: TGTGCCAGCAGCTTTGCCGGGACTAGCGGGAGGAGGTCCACCTACAATGAGCAGTTCTTC.

This clone came up once. V is TRBV7-2 and J is TRBJ2-7, with 10 bases identical to TRBD2. Trimming removed 5 bases from V and 6 bases from J; junction bases left unmatched: 10. Germline CDR1 reads SGHTA; CDR2 reads FQGNSA. The CDR3 totals 15 residues. The chain's CDR3 is CASSRLAGGPREQYF. The CDR3 DNA follows: TGTGCCAGCAGCCGACTAGCGGGTGGCCCCCGCGAGCAGTACTTC.

CDR3 sequence reads: CASSLSGGFTDTQYF. DNA for the CDR3: TGTGCCAGCAGCTTATCGGGAGGTTTCACAGATACGCAGTATTTT. The chain is built from TRBV7-3 and TRBJ2-3; TRBD2 aligns across 7 bases. The CDR3 spans 15 residues. Germline V lookup: CDR1 SGHTA, CDR2 FQGTGA. The trim removed 2 bases at V and 2 bases at J, leaving 4 bases unmatched.

The gene calls are TRBV7-2 and TRBJ2-1; possible D gene TRBD2, 5 bases. The CDR3 is 13 amino acids. Germline loops: CDR1 SGHTA, CDR2 FQGNSA. Trimming stripped 0 bases from V and 5 bases from J, with 5 bases between. The CDR3, as DNA: TGTGCCAGCAGCTTAGCGGGAGACAATGAGCAGTTCTTC. Amino acid sequence: CASSLAGDNEQFF. Full variable domain (rest looked up from reference TRBV7-2 and TRBJ2-1): GAGVSQSPSNKVTEKGKDVELRCDPISGHTALYWYRQSLGQGLEFLIYFQGNSAPDKSGLPSDRFSAERTGGSVSTLTIQRTQQEDSAVYLCASSLAGDNEQFFGPGTRLTVL.

The rearrangement uses TRBV6-5 and TRBJ1-2; D not certain. The CDR3 sequence is 15 residues long. V was clipped by 1 base and J by 4 bases, with 13 bases between them. Germline CDR1 is MNHEY and CDR2 is SVGAGI. CDR3 protein: CASSYFRRGSYGYTF. The DNA for the CDR3 is TGTGCCAGCAGTTACTTCCGGCGCGGGAGCTATGGCTACACCTTC.

This sequence joins TRBV18 and TRBJ1-3; maybe TRBD1 (5 bases). With 1 base removed from V and 0 bases from J, the gap between germline ends came to 13 bases. The CDR3 is made up of 17 amino acids. From germline, CDR1 is KGHSH and CDR2 LQKENI. This CDR3 reads CASSPLATGDSGNTIYF. The CDR3 nucleotides are TGTGCCAGCTCACCACTAGCTACAGGTGACTCTGGAAACACCATATATTTT.

This clone came up a few times. The chain uses TRBV9 and TRBJ2-3; D may be TRBD2 (5 bases). CDR3 length: 16 residues. Germline loops: CDR1 SGDLS, CDR2 YYNGEE. V shed 0 bases and J shed 0 bases, with 11 bases lying between them. DNA for the CDR3: TGTGCCAGCAGCGTAGGGAGCGGAACTAGCACAGATACGCAGTATTTT. Protein product: CASSVGSGTSTDTQYF.

The V gene is TRBV30, the J gene TRBJ1-1, with a tentative D call TRBD1 (5 bases). In germline, CDR1 is GTSNPN, CDR2 SVGIG (reference sequence). This CDR3 is built from 12 residues. The V end lost 5 bases, the J end lost 1 base, and 8 bases lay between the germline ends. The CDR3 protein is CAWGRGNTEAFF. The CDR3 DNA is TGTGCCTGGGGTAGGGGGAACACTGAAGCTTTCTTT.

The chain has TRBV19 and TRBJ2-7, with TRBD2 matching 7 bases. The CDR3 is made up of 14 amino acids. The V gene's germline CDR1 is LNHDA and CDR2 SQIVND (reference sequence). With V trimmed by 7 bases and J by 4 bases, 10 bases remained unmatched. CDR3 sequence reads: CASNPGGSNYEQYF. In nucleotides, the CDR3 is TGTGCCAGTAACCCCGGGGGGAGTAATTACGAGCAGTACTTC. Looking up the rest from reference TRBV19 and TRBJ2-7 gives the full variable domain: DGGITQSPKYLFRKEGQNVTLSCEQNLNHDAMYWYRQDPGQGLRLIYYSQIVNDFQKGDIAEGYSVSREKKESFPLTVTSAQKNPTAFYLCASNPGGSNYEQYFGPGTRLTVT.